This T cell receptor beta chain was recovered during a study of cytomegalovirus exposure and HLA in healthy donors. Study-wide points: Presence/absence analyses treated sequencing depth as roughly uniform across donors. A later analysis revealed that TCR association rates differed between HLA loci, peaking at DRB1 and bottoming out at HLA-C.

CDR1 and CDR2 (germline): SQVTM, ANQGSEA. This CDR3 region has 16 residues. With V trimmed by 1 base and J by 4 bases, 9 bases remained unmatched. PCR used 60 Vbeta primers and 13 Jbeta primers. Profiled with immunoSEQ multiplex PCR; TCRdb holds only in-frame clones, not every one. The repertoire holds approximately 160,000 clones, with around two thirds as singletons. Of note for this clone: Its antigen is not known.

The sequence was obtained from a man aged 45 to 65 in good health and CMV-seronegative. The genes are TRBV29-1 and TRBJ2-1; the match to TRBD1 covers 8 bases. Sequencing used PBMCs. The CDR3 reads CSVEGLPGQAYNEQFF. For the CDR3, the DNA is TGCAGCGTTGAAGGTCTACCGGGACAGGCGTACAATGAGCAGTTCTTC.